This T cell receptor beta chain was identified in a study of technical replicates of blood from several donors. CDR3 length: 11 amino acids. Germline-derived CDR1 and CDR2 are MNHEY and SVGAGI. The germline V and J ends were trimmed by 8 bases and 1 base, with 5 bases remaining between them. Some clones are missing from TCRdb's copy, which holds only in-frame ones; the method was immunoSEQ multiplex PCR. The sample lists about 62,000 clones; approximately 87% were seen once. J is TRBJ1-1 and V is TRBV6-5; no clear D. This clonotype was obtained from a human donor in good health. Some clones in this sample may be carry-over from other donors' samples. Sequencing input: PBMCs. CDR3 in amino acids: CASWANTEAFF. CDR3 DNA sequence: TGTGCCAGCTGGGCGAACACTGAAGCTTTCTTT.